These 25 T cell receptor beta chains came from one sample sequenced in a study of blood T cell repertoires in COVID-19. Assay: immunoSEQ multiplex PCR; the TCRdb copy retains only in-frame clones and omits some. The sample has about 100,000 clones; 70% to 80% are singletons. The specimen sequenced was peripheral blood. These receptors were collected from a woman aged 80 or older with active or convalescent COVID-19.

V gene TRBV29-1 combines with J gene TRBJ2-7, with TRBD2 identical over 9 bases. CDR1 and CDR2 (germline): SQVTM, ANQGSEA. V was pared by 3 bases and J by 4 bases, with 10 bases of the junction left unmatched. The CDR3 loop spans 15 amino acids. The CDR3 sequence is CSVDLREGPNYEQYF. The CDR3 bases are TGCAGCGTTGATCTGCGGGAGGGCCCGAATTACGAGCAGTACTTC.

This chain links TRBV2 with TRBJ2-4; the D is unclear. The V end was cut by 8 bases, the J end by 1 base, with 12 bases between. This CDR3 comprises 14 residues. CDR1 is SNHLY, CDR2 FYNNEI, per germline. CDR3 amino acids: CASSAGEAKNIQYF. The DNA of the CDR3 is TGTGCCAGCTCCGCCGGTGAGGCCAAAAACATTCAGTACTTC.

The J gene is TRBJ2-2, the V gene TRBV6-5; tentative D call: TRBD1 (6 bases). Germline CDR1 and CDR2: MNHEY and SVGAGI. Trimming pared 5 bases from V and 4 bases from J, leaving 8 bases between. The CDR3 covers 13 residues. The CDR3 sequence: CASSQGSTGELFF. As DNA, the CDR3 is TGTGCCAGCAGTCAGGGGAGCACCGGGGAGCTGTTTTTT.

The V gene is TRBV13, the J gene TRBJ2-1, with D possibly being TRBD2 (7 bases). The germline gives CDR1 PRHDT, CDR2 FYEKMQ (reference sequence). Trimming left V 3 bases short and J 1 base short, with 19 bases between. The CDR3 spans 18 residues. CDR3 in amino acids: CASSLGGGSALSYNEQFF. CDR3 DNA: TGTGCCAGCAGCTTGGGGGGCGGGAGCGCCCTTTCCTACAATGAGCAGTTCTTC. The variable domain in full, completed from reference TRBV13 and TRBJ2-1, reads AAGVIQSPRHLIKEKRETATLKCYPIPRHDTVYWYQQGPGQDPQFLISFYEKMQSDKGSIPDRFSAQQFSDYHSELNMSSLELGDSALYFCASSLGGGSALSYNEQFFGPGTRLTVL.

J is TRBJ2-7 and V is TRBV6-5; D is unclear. The germline V gene has CDR1 MNHEY and CDR2 SVGAGI. V was trimmed by 6 bases and J by 4 bases, leaving 4 bases between them. The CDR3 runs to 10 residues. The CDR3 spells CASREYEQYF. The CDR3, as DNA: TGTGCCAGCAGGGAGTACGAGCAGTACTTC.

The chain is built from TRBV28 and TRBJ2-1; a possible D gene is TRBD1 (7 bases). Trimming took off 6 bases at V and 0 bases at J, with 18 bases between the two ends. CDR3 length: 17 amino acids. Germline V CDR1 and CDR2: MDHEN, SYDVKM. CDR3 loop: CASSYEEGASSYNEQFF. The CDR3 DNA reads TGTGCCAGCAGCTACGAGGAGGGGGCCAGCTCCTACAATGAGCAGTTCTTC.

The V gene is TRBV5-1, the J gene TRBJ2-7; no reliable D call. Germline loops: CDR1 SGHRS, CDR2 YFSETQ. V shed 5 bases and J shed 2 bases, with 17 bases lying between them. The CDR3 has 15 residues. Here the CDR3 reads CASRSDSSLPYEQYF. The CDR3 nucleotides read TGCGCCAGCAGATCTGACTCATCCCTCCCCTACGAGCAGTACTTC.

V gene TRBV20-1 combines with J gene TRBJ2-1; 8 nucleotides agree with TRBD2. This CDR3 has 14 residues. The trim removed 3 bases at V and 7 bases at J, leaving 8 bases unmatched. Germline V gene sequence: CDR1 DFQATT, CDR2 SNEGSKA (reference sequence). The CDR3 region has the DNA TGCAGTGCTAGTGCGGGAGGAATCGGAAATGAGCAGTTCTTC. Its translation: CSASAGGIGNEQFF.

The rearrangement uses TRBV5-1 and TRBJ2-3; unclear D gene. Trimming removed 0 bases from V and 3 bases from J, with 14 bases in between. Germline assignment: CDR1 SGHRS and CDR2 YFSETQ. This CDR3 has 16 amino acids. CDR3 loop: CASSLDFPSLTDTQYF. The CDR3 nucleotides read TGCGCCAGCAGCTTGGACTTTCCCTCACTTACAGATACGCAGTATTTT.

The chain employs TRBV29-1 and TRBJ2-1; 7 bases agree with TRBD2. With 6 bases clipped from V and 7 bases from J, the junction kept 6 bases outside the gene matches. The CDR3 loop spans 12 amino acids. Germline V lookup: CDR1 SQVTM, CDR2 ANQGSEA. The CDR3 sequence: CSVLAGRNEQFF. The CDR3, as DNA: TGCAGCGTCTTAGCGGGTCGGAATGAGCAGTTCTTC.

A remark on this clone: A much bigger clone sits one base away, suggesting this may be a read error. The V gene is TRBV24-1, the J gene TRBJ2-3, with D tentatively TRBD2 (6 bases). Germline CDR1 is KGHDR and CDR2 is SFDVKD. This CDR3 spans 13 amino acids. The CDR3 DNA follows: TGTGCCACCAATGATCGGGAGTCAGATACGCAGTATTTT. This translates into CATNDRESDTQYF.

This clone showed up just a few times. The chain recombines TRBV10-3 with TRBJ2-5; TRBD2 matches at 9 bases. Germline V gives CDR1 ENHRY, CDR2 SYGVKD. V dropped 9 bases and J dropped 2; count of bases not matched to a gene: 7. This CDR3 contains 14 residues. The CDR3 protein is CAMSSGAEQETQYF. The CDR3 DNA reads as TGTGCCATGTCTAGCGGGGCTGAACAAGAGACCCAGTACTTC.

The genes are TRBV29-1 and TRBJ2-7, with TRBD1 matching 10 bases. The CDR3 sequence is 15 residues long. Trimming at V came to 6 bases and at J to 3 bases, leaving 11 bases not matched to a gene. The germline CDR1 and CDR2 sequences are SQVTM and ANQGSEA. The chain's CDR3 is CSVRQGAAGGYEQYF. CDR3 bases: TGCAGCGTGCGACAGGGGGCGGCGGGGGGCTACGAGCAGTACTTC.

V and J are TRBV19 and TRBJ2-7; 10 bases are shared with TRBD1. The germline CDR1 and CDR2 sequences are LNHDA and SQIVND (reference sequence). This CDR3 has 15 amino acids. The V gene end was trimmed by 3 bases and the J gene end by 6 bases; junction bases not matched to a gene: 8. In nucleotides, the CDR3 is TGTGCCAGTAGTATCGGGACAGGGGCAATGGGCGAGCAGTACTTC. Translation gives CASSIGTGAMGEQYF.

This clone was detected only once. V gene TRBV5-4 combines with J gene TRBJ1-1; D call uncertain. V was cut by 1 base and J by 4 bases, with 8 bases left in between. CDR1 is SGHNT and CDR2 is YYREEE in the germline V gene (reference sequence). The CDR3 totals 13 residues. The DNA for the CDR3 is TGTGCCAGCAGCTTGCCCTCTACCACTGAAGCTTTCTTT. The encoded protein is CASSLPSTTEAFF.

The V call is TRBV5-8, the J call TRBJ2-2; D is unclear. Germline V lookup: CDR1 SGHTS, CDR2 YDEGEE. V lost 2 bases and J 2 bases, leaving 10 bases between the germline ends. The CDR3 is made up of 15 amino acids. The CDR3 here is CASSLTVTNTGELFF. In DNA form, the CDR3 reads TGTGCCAGCAGCTTAACAGTCACTAACACCGGGGAGCTGTTTTTT.

The table lists this clone with a count of one. The chain has TRBV11-1 and TRBJ2-1; a possible D gene is TRBD2 (5 bases). Germline V gene data show CDR1 as SGHAT and CDR2 as FQDESV (reference sequence). V lost 5 bases and J lost 4, with 18 bases in between. This CDR3 region has 16 residues. The DNA for the CDR3 is TGTGCCAGCAGCGGAACGGGAAGGGCCGGGTACAATGAGCAGTTCTTC. Residues: CASSGTGRAGYNEQFF.

V gene TRBV2 combines with J gene TRBJ1-5, with D hard to call. Germline values: CDR1 SNHLY, CDR2 FYNNEI. The CDR3 sequence is 14 residues long. The V end lost 7 bases, the J end lost 0 bases, and 10 bases lay between the germline ends. CDR3: CASNEEYSNQPQHF. In nucleotides, the CDR3 is TGTGCCAGCAATGAGGAGTATAGCAATCAGCCCCAGCATTTT.

The chain is built from TRBV5-1 and TRBJ1-4; D is uncertain. The CDR3 is made up of 16 amino acids. Deletions cut 4 bases from V and 8 bases from J, with 21 bases between. Germline V CDR1 and CDR2: SGHRS, YFSETQ. The CDR3 nucleotides read TGCGCCAGCAGCCCACAACTTGGGAGAGGAAGCGAAAAACTGTTTTTT. Translation: CASSPQLGRGSEKLFF.

This clone was detected once. This chain connects TRBV7-3 to TRBJ2-5, with 9 bases fitting TRBD2. This CDR3 contains 13 residues. J was trimmed by 5 bases and V by 5 bases; bases with no gene match: 3. Looked up from germline, CDR1 is SGHTA and CDR2 is FQGTGA. DNA of the CDR3: TGTGCCAGCAGCCAAAGCGGGAGGGAGACCCAGTACTTC. Residues: CASSQSGRETQYF.

This sequence joins TRBV7-3 and TRBJ1-6; D unresolved. The CDR3 is 11 residues long. From germline, CDR1 is SGHTA and CDR2 FQGTGA. Trimming pared 2 bases from V and 18 bases from J, leaving 11 bases between. The CDR3 DNA follows: TGTGCCAGCAGCTTAGAGGGAAAAGGCCACTTT. Translation gives CASSLEGKGHF. The full variable domain, its missing parts supplied by reference TRBV7-3 and TRBJ1-6, is GAGVSQTPSNKVTEKGKYVELRCDPISGHTALYWYRQSLGQGPEFLIYFQGTGAADDSGLPNDRFFAVRPEGSVSTLKIQRTERGDSAVYLCASSLEGKGHFGNGTRLTVT.

In this sample, this clone turned up once. The chain links TRBV27 to TRBJ2-7; 9 bases fit TRBD2. Germline loops: CDR1 MNHEY, CDR2 SMNVEV (reference sequence). The CDR3 covers 16 residues. The V gene end was trimmed by 2 bases and the J gene end by 0 bases; junction bases not matched to a gene: 5. The CDR3 protein is CASSLTPGLASYEQYF. The CDR3 bases are TGTGCCAGCAGTTTAACTCCGGGACTAGCCTCCTACGAGCAGTACTTC.

This chain links TRBV5-4 with TRBJ1-5; no definite D call. Trimming shortened V by 0 bases and J by 1 base, and 5 bases separated the two germline ends. The CDR3 totals 14 residues. Germline lookup yields CDR1 SGHNT and CDR2 YYREEE (reference sequence). The CDR3 DNA follows: TGTGCCAGCAGCTTGGCAGAAAGCAATCAGCCCCAGCATTTT. The encoded protein is CASSLAESNQPQHF.

This clone was seen a handful of times. This sequence joins TRBV21-1 and TRBJ1-5. TRBV21-1 is described as a pseudogene. CDR3 length: 17 amino acids. For the CDR3, the DNA is TGTGCCAGCAGCAAAGCGCGCGGCGGCCTTAGCAATCAGCCCCAGCATTTT. As protein: CASSKARGGLSNQPQHF.

This clone is a singleton in its sample. J is TRBJ1-2 and V is TRBV15, with 8 bases that match TRBD1. CDR1 and CDR2 from the germline V gene are LNHNV and YYDKDF (reference sequence). The CDR3 is made up of 15 amino acids. The J segment lost 1 base and the V segment lost 2 bases, leaving 3 bases of the junction unmatched. The CDR3 spells CATSRQGADNYGYTF. CDR3 in DNA: TGTGCCACCAGCAGACAGGGGGCGGATAACTATGGCTACACCTTC.